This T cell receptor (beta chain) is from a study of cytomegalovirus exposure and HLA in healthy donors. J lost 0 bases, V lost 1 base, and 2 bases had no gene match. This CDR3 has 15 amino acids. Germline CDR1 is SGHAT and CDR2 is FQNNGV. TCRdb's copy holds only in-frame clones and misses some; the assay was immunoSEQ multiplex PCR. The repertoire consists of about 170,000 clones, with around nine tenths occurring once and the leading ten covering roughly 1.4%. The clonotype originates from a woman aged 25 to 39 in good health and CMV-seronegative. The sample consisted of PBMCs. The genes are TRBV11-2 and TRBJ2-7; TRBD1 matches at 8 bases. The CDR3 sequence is CASSLVTGGSYEQYF. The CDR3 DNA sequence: TGTGCCAGCAGCTTAGTTACAGGGGGCTCCTACGAGCAGTACTTC.